These 6 T cell receptor beta chains came from one sample sequenced in a study of blood T cell repertoires in COVID-19. Measured with immunoSEQ multiplex PCR; TCRdb has only the in-frame clones, and not every one. The table lists about 140,000 clones, 85% of them singletons. Sequenced input: peripheral blood. The receptors originated from a man aged 45-65 years with acute or convalescent COVID-19.

The V gene is TRBV5-6, the J gene TRBJ2-7; 10 bases fit TRBD1. Trimming took 1 base from V and 4 from J; bases not matched to a gene: 8. From germline, CDR1 is SGHDT and CDR2 YYEEEE. The CDR3 contains 16 residues. The CDR3 nucleotides read TGTGCCAGCAGCTTGCGGGGCCGGGACAGGGGTTACGAGCAGTACTTC. This gives the protein CASSLRGRDRGYEQYF.

This chain uses TRBV5-4 with TRBJ2-7; the match to TRBD2 covers 9 bases. Germline CDR1 and CDR2: SGHNT and YYREEE (reference sequence). This CDR3 has 14 residues. The V and J ends lost 5 bases and 9 bases, in that order; junction bases with no gene match: 12. The CDR3 DNA reads as TGTGCCAGCAGTAAAGCGGGGGGCAGCCCGGGGCAGTACTTC. Its protein is CASSKAGGSPGQYF.

This rearrangement joins TRBV4-1 to TRBJ2-1, with 9 bases matching TRBD2. Germline V lookup: CDR1 MGHRA, CDR2 YSYEKL. This CDR3 is 16 amino acids long. J lost 7 bases, V lost 0 bases, and 7 bases had no gene match. The DNA for the CDR3 is TGCGCCAGCAGCCAAGAAGGGCTAGCGGGAAGGAATGAGCAGTTCTTC. Translated, it gives CASSQEGLAGRNEQFF.

V gene TRBV19 combines with J gene TRBJ2-7; the D is unclear. Trimming pared 5 bases from V and 2 bases from J, leaving 10 bases between. Germline CDR1 reads LNHDA; CDR2 reads SQIVND (reference sequence). This CDR3 contains 13 residues. The DNA for the CDR3 is TGTGCCAGTAGTGTGGGCCTGACCTACGAGCAGTACTTC. Its protein is CASSVGLTYEQYF. The variable domain in full, with the rest retrieved from reference TRBV19 and TRBJ2-7, is DGGITQSPKYLFRKEGQNVTLSCEQNLNHDAMYWYRQDPGQGLRLIYYSQIVNDFQKGDIAEGYSVSREKKESFPLTVTSAQKNPTAFYLCASSVGLTYEQYFGPGTRLTVT.

The V gene is TRBV19, the J gene TRBJ2-1; D possibly corresponds to TRBD2 (7 bases). The germline V and J ends were trimmed by 7 bases and 2 bases, with 15 bases remaining between them. CDR1 and CDR2 from the germline V gene are LNHDA and SQIVND (reference sequence). The CDR3 covers 15 residues. In DNA, the CDR3 is TGTGCCAGTACCCCCGGCGGGGGCACCTACAATGAGCAGTTCTTC. It is translated as CASTPGGGTYNEQFF.

The chain uses TRBV9 and TRBJ2-3, with 9 bases identical to TRBD2. Germline V gene lookup returns CDR1 SGDLS and CDR2 YYNGEE. The CDR3 covers 15 residues. V was clipped by 5 bases and J by 2 bases; unmatched bases: 6. CDR3 region: CASRPSGINTDTQYF. DNA of the CDR3: TGTGCCAGCAGACCTAGCGGGATCAACACAGATACGCAGTATTTT.